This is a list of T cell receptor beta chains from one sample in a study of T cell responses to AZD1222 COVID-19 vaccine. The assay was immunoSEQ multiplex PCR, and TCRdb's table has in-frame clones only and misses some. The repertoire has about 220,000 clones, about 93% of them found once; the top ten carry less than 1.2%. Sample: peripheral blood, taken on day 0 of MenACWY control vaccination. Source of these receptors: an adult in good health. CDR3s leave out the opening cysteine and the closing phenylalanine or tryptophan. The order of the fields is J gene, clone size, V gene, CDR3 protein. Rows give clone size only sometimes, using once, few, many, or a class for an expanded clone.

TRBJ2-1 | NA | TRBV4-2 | ASSQVGLADPNEQF
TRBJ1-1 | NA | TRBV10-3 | AIRETGLTEAF
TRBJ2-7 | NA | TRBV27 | ASSPAVAVNYEQY
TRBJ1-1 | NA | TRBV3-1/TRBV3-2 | ASSQDGAGIRGTEAF
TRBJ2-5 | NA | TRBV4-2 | ASSQGLKETQY
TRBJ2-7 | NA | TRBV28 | ASSHTSGKYYEQY
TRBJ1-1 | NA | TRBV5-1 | ASTMVGGGMNTEAF
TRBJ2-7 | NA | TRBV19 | ASSREGRGVYEQY
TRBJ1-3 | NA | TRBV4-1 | ASSHWTGDGNTIY
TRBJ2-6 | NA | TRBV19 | ASSSPGVASGANVLT
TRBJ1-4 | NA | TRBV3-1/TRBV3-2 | ASSQQSTNEKLF
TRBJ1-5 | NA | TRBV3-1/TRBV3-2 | ASSRAGNQPQH
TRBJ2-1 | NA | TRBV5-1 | ASTTGTAYNEQF
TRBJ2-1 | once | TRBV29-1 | SVEPTSGYNEQF
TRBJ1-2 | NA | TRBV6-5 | ASSYSQGTRGYT
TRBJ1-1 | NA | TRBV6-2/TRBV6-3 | ASSSTEALKAF
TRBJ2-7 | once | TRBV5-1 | ASSPGNLYEQY
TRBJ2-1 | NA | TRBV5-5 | ASSLADRVYNEQF
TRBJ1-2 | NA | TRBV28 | ASSPGQARGYT
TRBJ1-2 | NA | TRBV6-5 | ASSYRQGSGYT
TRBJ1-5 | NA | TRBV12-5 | ASGSLGQGKGAQH
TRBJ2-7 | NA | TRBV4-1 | ASSPLSDADSYEQY
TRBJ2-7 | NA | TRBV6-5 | ASSPTGTYEQY
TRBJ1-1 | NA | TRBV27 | ASNTREGSMNTEAF
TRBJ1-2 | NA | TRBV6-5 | ASRRGPDVDYGYT
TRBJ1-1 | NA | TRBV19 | ASSRQVNTEAF
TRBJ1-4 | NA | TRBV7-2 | ASRLGAREKLF
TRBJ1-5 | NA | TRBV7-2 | ASSYNPVGENQPQH
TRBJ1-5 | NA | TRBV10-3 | AISVDGSNQPQH
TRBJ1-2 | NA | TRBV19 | ASSTSWTGALRS
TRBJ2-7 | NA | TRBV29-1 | SVRDTSYEQY
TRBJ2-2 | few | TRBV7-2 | ASSLAGGPGELF
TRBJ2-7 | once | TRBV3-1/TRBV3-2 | ASSQATYEQY
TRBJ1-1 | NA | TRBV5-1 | ASSLGIRGRGTEAF
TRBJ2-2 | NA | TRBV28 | ASRDRGRAKAGELF
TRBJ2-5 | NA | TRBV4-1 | ASSQGGAGRKETQY
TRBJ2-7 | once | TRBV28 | ASGRDRGLHREQY
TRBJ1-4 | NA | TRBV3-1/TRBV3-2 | ASSRDRVGEKLF
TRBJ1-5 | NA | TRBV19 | ASSTRDRGSRNQPQH
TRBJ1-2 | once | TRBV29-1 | SVELPGTQGST
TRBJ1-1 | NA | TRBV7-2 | ASRVRGLGTEAF
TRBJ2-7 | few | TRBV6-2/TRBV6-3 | ASTPPGDPYEQY
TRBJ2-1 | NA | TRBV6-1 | ASSEEDGALYNEQF